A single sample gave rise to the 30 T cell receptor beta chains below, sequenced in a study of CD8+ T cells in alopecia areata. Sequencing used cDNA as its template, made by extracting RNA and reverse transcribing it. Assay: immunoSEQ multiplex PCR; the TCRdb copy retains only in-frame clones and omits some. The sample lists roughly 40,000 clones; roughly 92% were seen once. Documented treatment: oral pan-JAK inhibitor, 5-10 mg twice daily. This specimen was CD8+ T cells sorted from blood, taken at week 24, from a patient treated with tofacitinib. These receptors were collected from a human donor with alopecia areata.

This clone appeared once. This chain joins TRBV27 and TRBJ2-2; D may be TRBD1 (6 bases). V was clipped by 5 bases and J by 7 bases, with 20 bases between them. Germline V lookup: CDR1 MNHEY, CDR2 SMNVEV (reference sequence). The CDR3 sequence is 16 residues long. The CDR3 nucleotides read TGTGCCAGCAGTCCCCACCCCCCAGGGGATTACGGGGAGCTGTTTTTT. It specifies CASSPHPPGDYGELFF.

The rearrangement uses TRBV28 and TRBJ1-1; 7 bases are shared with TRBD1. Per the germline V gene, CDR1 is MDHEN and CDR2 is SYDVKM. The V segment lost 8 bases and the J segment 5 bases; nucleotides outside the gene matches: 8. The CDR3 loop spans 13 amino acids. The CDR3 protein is CASRPQGPTEAFF. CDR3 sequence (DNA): TGTGCCAGCCGCCCACAGGGGCCGACTGAAGCTTTCTTT.

The CDR3 coding sequence is TGTGCCAGCAGTTCCCCGTATATCTCCTACGAGCAGTACTTC. It specifies CASSSPYISYEQYF. J is TRBJ2-7 and V is TRBV6-5; the D is unclear. The CDR3 contains 14 residues. Germline V gives CDR1 MNHEY, CDR2 SVGAGI. V was pared by 4 bases and J by 0 bases, with 10 bases between.

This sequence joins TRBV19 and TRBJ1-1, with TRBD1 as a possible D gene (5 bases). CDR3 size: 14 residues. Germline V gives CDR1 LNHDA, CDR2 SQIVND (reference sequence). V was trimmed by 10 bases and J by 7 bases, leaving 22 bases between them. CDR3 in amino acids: CATNTPGREVEAFF. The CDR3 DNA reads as TGTGCCACCAATACCCCGGGGCGAGAGGTTGAAGCTTTCTTT.

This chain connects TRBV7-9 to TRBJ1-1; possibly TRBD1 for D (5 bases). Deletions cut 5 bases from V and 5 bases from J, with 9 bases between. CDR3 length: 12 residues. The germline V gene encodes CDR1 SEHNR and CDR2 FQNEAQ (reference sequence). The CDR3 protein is CASSPGTTEAFF. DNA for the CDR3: TGTGCCAGCAGCCCAGGGACGACTGAAGCTTTCTTT.

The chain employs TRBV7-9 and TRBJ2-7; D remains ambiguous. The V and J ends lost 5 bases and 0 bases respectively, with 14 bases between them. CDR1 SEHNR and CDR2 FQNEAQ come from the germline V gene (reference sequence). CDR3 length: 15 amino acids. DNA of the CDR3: TGTGCCAGCAGCCGCCTCGGGCCCAGCTCCTACGAGCAGTACTTC. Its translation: CASSRLGPSSYEQYF.

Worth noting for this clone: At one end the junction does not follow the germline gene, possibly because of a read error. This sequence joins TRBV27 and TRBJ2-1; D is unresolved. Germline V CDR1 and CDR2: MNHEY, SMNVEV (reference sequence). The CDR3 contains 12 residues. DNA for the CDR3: TGTGCCAGCAGTTCCTCCCACAATGAGCAGTTCTTC. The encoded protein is CASSSSHNEQFF.

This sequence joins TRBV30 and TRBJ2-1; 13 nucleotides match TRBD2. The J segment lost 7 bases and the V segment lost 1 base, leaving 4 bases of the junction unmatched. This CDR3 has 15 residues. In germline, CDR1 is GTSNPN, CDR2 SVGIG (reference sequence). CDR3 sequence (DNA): TGTGCCTGGAGTGAACTAGCGGGGGGGGCGAATGAGCAGTTCTTC. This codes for CAWSELAGGANEQFF.

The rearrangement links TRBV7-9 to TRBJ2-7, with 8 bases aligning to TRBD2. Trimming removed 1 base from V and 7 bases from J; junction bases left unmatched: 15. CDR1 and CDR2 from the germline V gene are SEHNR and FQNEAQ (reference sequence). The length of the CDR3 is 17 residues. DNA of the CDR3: TGTGCCAGCAGCTTAGGATCGAGCGGGGGCCCCTCGGGAGAGCAGTACTTC. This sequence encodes CASSLGSSGGPSGEQYF.

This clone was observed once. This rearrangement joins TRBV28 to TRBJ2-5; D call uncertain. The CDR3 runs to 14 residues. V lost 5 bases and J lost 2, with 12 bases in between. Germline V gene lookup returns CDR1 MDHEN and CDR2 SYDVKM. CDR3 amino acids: CASSHTYSQETQYF. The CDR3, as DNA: TGTGCCAGCAGTCATACCTACAGTCAAGAGACCCAGTACTTC. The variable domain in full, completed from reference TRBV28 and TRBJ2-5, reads DVKVTQSSRYLVKRTGEKVFLECVQDMDHENMFWYRQDPGLGLRLIYFSYDVKMKEKGDIPEGYSVSREKKERFSLILESASTNQTSMYLCASSHTYSQETQYFGPGTRLLVL.

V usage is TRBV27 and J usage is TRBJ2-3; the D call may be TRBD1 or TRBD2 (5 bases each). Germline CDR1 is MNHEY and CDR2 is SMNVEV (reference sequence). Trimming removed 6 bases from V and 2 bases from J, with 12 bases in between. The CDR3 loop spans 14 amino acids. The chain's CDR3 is CASSPGQDTDTQYF. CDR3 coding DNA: TGTGCCAGCAGCCCGGGGCAGGACACAGATACGCAGTATTTT.

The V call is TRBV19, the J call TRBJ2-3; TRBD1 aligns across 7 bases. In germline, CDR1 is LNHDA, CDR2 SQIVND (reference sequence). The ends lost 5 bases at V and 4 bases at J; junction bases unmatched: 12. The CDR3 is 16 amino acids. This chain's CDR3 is CASSSHRGQVADTQYF. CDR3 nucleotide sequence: TGTGCCAGTAGTTCCCACAGGGGTCAAGTAGCAGATACGCAGTATTTT. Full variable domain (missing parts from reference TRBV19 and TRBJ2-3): DGGITQSPKYLFRKEGQNVTLSCEQNLNHDAMYWYRQDPGQGLRLIYYSQIVNDFQKGDIAEGYSVSREKKESFPLTVTSAQKNPTAFYLCASSSHRGQVADTQYFGPGTRLTVL.

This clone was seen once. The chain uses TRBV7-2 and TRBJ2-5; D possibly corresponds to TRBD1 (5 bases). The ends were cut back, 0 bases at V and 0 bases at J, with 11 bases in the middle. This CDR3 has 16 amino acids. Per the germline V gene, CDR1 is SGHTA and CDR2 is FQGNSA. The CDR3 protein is CASSLAGAWNQETQYF. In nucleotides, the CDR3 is TGTGCCAGCAGCTTAGCAGGGGCTTGGAACCAAGAGACCCAGTACTTC.

The CDR3 loop reads CASTDSGGAGEQYF. In DNA form, the CDR3 reads TGTGCCAGCACCGATAGCGGGGGGGCGGGCGAGCAGTACTTC. The J gene is TRBJ2-7, the V gene TRBV27, with 11 bases fitting TRBD2. There are 14 residues in the CDR3. The V gene's germline CDR1 is MNHEY and CDR2 SMNVEV (reference sequence). V lost 7 bases and J lost 6; bases outside the gene matches: 8.

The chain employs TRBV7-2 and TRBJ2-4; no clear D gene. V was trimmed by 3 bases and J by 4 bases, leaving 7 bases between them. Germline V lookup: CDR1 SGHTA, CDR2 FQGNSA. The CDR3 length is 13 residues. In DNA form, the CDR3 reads TGTGCCAGCAGCTTTTTGGGAAAAAACATTCAGTACTTC. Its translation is CASSFLGKNIQYF.

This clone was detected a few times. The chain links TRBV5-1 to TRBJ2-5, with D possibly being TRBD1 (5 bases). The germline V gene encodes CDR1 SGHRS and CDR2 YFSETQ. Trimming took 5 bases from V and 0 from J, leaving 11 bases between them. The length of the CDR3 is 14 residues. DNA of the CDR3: TGCGCCAGCAGTCCCGACAGCAACCAAGAGACCCAGTACTTC. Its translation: CASSPDSNQETQYF.

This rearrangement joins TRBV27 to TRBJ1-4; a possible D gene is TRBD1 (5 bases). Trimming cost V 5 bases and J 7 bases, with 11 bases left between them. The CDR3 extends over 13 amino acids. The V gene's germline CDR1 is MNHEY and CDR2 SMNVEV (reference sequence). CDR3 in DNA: TGTGCCAGCAGTACCGGGGACGGTGAAAAACTGTTTTTT. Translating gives CASSTGDGEKLFF.

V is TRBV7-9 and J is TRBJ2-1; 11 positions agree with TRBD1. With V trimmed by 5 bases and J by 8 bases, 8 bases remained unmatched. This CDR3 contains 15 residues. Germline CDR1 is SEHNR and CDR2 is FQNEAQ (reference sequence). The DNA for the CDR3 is TGTGCCAGCAGCACCACCGGGACAGGGGGGGATGAGCAGTTCTTC. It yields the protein CASSTTGTGGDEQFF.

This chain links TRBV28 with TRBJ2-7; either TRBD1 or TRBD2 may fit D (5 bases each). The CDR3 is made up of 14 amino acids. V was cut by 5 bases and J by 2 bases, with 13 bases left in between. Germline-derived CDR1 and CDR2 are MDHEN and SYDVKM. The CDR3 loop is CASSPRDGTYEQYF. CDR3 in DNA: TGTGCCAGCAGTCCCCGGGACGGAACCTACGAGCAGTACTTC.

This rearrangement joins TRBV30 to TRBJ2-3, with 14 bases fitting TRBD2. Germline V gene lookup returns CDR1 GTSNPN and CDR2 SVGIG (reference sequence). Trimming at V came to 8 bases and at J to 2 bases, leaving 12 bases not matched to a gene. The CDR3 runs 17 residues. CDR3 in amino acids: CAVRWGLAGAHTDTQYF. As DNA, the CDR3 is TGTGCCGTCAGATGGGGACTAGCGGGGGCCCACACAGATACGCAGTATTTT.

CDR3 nucleotide sequence: TGTGCCTGGAGTGTCGGGACAGGGGAGAACACTGAAGCTTTCTTT. It is translated as CAWSVGTGENTEAFF. The genes are TRBV30 and TRBJ1-1; 10 bases are a match to TRBD1. The germline V gene encodes CDR1 GTSNPN and CDR2 SVGIG (reference sequence). This CDR3 has 15 residues. V trimming: 0 bases; J trimming: 1 base; junction bases outside the gene matches: 2.

The CDR3 DNA reads TGTGCCAGCAGTTTGGTCGGTGGGGGAAATGAGCAGTTCTTC. Its protein product is CASSLVGGGNEQFF. The chain uses TRBV28 and TRBJ2-1, with D perhaps TRBD1 or TRBD2 (5 bases each). The germline V and J ends were trimmed by 3 bases and 7 bases, with 13 bases remaining between them. The germline CDR1 and CDR2 sequences are MDHEN and SYDVKM. This CDR3 region has 14 residues.

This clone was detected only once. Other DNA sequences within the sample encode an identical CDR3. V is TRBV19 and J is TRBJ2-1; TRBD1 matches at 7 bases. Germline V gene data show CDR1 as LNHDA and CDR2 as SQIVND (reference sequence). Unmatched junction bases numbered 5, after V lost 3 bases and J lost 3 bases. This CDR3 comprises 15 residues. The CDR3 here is CASSISTGSYNEQFF. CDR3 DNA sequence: TGTGCCAGTAGTATTTCGACAGGGAGCTACAATGAGCAGTTCTTC.

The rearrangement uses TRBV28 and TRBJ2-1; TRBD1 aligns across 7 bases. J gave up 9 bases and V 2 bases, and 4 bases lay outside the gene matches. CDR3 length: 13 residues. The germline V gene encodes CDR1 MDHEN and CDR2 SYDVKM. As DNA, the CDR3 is TGTGCCAGCAGTTTAGGCAGGGGGTTTGAGCAGTTCTTC. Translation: CASSLGRGFEQFF.

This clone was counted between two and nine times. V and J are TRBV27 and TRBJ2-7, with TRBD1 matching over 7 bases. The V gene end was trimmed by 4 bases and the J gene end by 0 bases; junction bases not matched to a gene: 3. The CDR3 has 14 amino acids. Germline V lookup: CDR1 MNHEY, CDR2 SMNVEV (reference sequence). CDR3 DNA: TGTGCCAGCAGTTCCGGGACAGTCTCCTACGAGCAGTACTTC. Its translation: CASSSGTVSYEQYF.

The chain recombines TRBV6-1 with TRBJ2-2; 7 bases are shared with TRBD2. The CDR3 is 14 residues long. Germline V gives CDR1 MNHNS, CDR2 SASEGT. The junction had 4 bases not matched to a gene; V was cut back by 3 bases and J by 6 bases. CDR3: CASSEFREAGELFF. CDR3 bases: TGTGCCAGCAGTGAGTTCCGGGAGGCCGGGGAGCTGTTTTTT.

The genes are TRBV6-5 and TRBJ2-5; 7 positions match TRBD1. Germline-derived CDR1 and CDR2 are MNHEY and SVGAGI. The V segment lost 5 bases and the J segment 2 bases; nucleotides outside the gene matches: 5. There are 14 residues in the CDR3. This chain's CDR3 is CASSVRTGQETQYF. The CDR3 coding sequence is TGTGCCAGCAGTGTCCGGACAGGACAAGAGACCCAGTACTTC.

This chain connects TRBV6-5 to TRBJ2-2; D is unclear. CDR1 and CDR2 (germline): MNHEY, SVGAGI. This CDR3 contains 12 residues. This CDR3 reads CAAGEDTGELFF. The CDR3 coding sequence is TGTGCAGCCGGCGAGGACACCGGGGAGCTGTTTTTT.

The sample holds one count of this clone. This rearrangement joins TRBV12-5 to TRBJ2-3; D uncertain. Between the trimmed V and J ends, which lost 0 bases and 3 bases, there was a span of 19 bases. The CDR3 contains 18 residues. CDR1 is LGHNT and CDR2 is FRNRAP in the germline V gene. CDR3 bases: TGTGCTAGTGGTTTGGTAATTCGGTCCCAGGTTGGTACAGATACGCAGTATTTT. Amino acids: CASGLVIRSQVGTDTQYF.

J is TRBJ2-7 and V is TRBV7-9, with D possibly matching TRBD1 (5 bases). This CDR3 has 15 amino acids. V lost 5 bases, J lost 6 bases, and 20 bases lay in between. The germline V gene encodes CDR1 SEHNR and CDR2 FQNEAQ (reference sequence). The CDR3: CASSPTPQGTGEQYF. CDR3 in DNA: TGTGCCAGCAGCCCGACCCCCCAGGGAACCGGCGAGCAGTACTTC.